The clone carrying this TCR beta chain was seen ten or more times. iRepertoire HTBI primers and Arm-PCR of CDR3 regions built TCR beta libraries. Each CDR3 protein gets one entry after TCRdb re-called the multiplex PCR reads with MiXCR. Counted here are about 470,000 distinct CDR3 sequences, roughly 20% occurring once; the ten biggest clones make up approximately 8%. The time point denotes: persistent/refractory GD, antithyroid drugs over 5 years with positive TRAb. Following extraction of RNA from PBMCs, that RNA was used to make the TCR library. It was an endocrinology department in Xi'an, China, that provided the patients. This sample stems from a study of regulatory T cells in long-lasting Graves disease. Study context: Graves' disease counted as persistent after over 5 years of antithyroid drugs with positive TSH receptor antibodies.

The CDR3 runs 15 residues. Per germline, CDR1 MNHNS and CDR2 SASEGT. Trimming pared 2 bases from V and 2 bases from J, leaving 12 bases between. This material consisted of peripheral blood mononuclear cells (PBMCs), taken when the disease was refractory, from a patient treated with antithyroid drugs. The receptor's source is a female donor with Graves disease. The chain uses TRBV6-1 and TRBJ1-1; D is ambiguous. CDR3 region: CASSELTWSNTEAFF. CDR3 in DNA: TGTGCCAGCAGTGAACTCACGTGGAGTAACACTGAAGCTTTCTTT.